This is a list of T cell receptor beta chains from one sample in a study of identical twins. Each CDR3 protein gets one entry after TCRdb re-called the 5' RACE reads with MiXCR. In the table there are about 920,000 distinct CDR3 sequences, roughly an eighth of which are singletons. The data also belong to a second study, concerning yellow fever vaccine responses in identical twins.

The sample was PBMCs. These receptors came from a woman aged 18 to 35 in good health. CDR3s include the opening cysteine and the closing phenylalanine or tryptophan. A D gene is named only where the DNA matches it firmly. For some rows the clone size is stated as once, few or many, or as a class when expanded; others skip it.

>TRBV11-2|many|TRBJ2-3|TRBD2
CASSSTSGGTDTQYF
TGTGCCAGCAGCTCAACTAGCGGGGGTACAGATACGCAGTATTTT
>TRBV7-8|few|TRBJ1-1|NA
CASSIGRGGFGEAFF
TGTGCCAGCAGCATCGGGCGGGGTGGGTTTGGTGAAGCTTTCTTT
>TRBV27|many|TRBJ2-2|NA
CASSIGVPRTGELFF
TGTGCCAGCAGTATAGGTGTCCCGCGAACCGGGGAGCTGTTTTTT
>TRBV7-8|few|TRBJ2-5|NA
CASSQMGGSYQETQYF
TGTGCCAGCAGCCAAATGGGTGGGAGCTACCAAGAGACCCAGTACTTC
>TRBV3-1|few|TRBJ2-4|TRBD2
CASSQLAGIKNIQYF
TGTGCCAGCAGCCAACTAGCGGGAATCAAAAACATTCAGTACTTC
>TRBV14|NA|TRBJ2-7|NA
CASSRAVYAYEQYF
TGTGCCAGCAGCCGGGCAGTTTATGCCTACGAGCAGTACTTC
>TRBV7-9|NA|TRBJ1-1|NA
CASSLHLGGRFMTEAFF
TGTGCCAGCAGCTTACACCTTGGGGGTCGTTTTATGACTGAAGCTTTCTTT
>TRBV20-1|NA|TRBJ2-1|NA
CSARARDPGNEQFF
TGCAGTGCTAGAGCCCGGGACCCCGGGAATGAGCAGTTCTTC
>TRBV5-1|few|TRBJ1-1|NA
CASSLGVATEAFF
TGCGCCAGCAGCTTGGGGGTCGCCACTGAAGCTTTCTTT
>TRBV6-5|many|TRBJ2-3|NA
CASSWLYGSDTQYF
TGTGCCAGCAGTTGGCTTTATGGGTCCGATACGCAGTATTTT
>TRBV5-5|few|TRBJ2-1|NA
CASSLSRVASSEQFF
TGTGCCAGCAGCTTGTCAAGGGTAGCGTCGAGTGAGCAGTTCTTC
>TRBV7-9|many|TRBJ1-1|NA
CASSSRQNTEAFF
TGTGCCAGCAGCTCCCGACAGAACACTGAAGCTTTCTTT
>TRBV6-5|NA|TRBJ2-2|NA
CASSWSSVTHRGTGELFF
TGTGCCAGCAGTTGGTCTAGCGTAACCCATAGGGGCACCGGGGAGCTGTTTTTT
>TRBV7-8|few|TRBJ2-1|TRBD2
CASSLDASGVLRQFF
TGTGCCAGCAGCTTAGACGCTAGCGGGGTATTGCGGCAGTTCTTC
>TRBV4-1|few|TRBJ2-2|TRBD1
CASSQGAGGNTGELFF
TGCGCCAGCAGCCAAGGAGCAGGGGGTAACACCGGGGAGCTGTTTTTT
>TRBV12-5|many|TRBJ2-1|TRBD2
CASGLIAGGYNEQFF
TGTGCTAGTGGTTTGATAGCGGGAGGGTACAATGAGCAGTTCTTC
>TRBV5-1|few|TRBJ2-4|NA
CASWESGGNIQYF
TGCGCCAGCTGGGAGAGTGGCGGAAACATTCAGTACTTC
>TRBV10-3|many|TRBJ2-7|NA
CAISRDGSYEQYF
TGTGCCATCAGCCGGGACGGATCCTACGAGCAGTACTTC
>TRBV12-3/TRBV12-4|NA|TRBJ1-5|TRBD1
CASSRQGFGQPQHF
TGTGCCAGCAGTAGACAGGGGTTTGGTCAGCCCCAGCATTTT
>TRBV7-8|NA|TRBJ2-3|NA
CASSSGPPARPYTDTQYF
TGTGCCAGCAGCTCCGGTCCACCCGCCCGCCCCTACACAGATACGCAGTATTTT
>TRBV13|many|TRBJ1-2|TRBD1
CASSLGTGNYGYTF
TGTGCCAGCAGCTTAGGGACAGGGAACTATGGCTACACCTTC
>TRBV4-1|NA|TRBJ2-3|TRBD2
CASSQGVAGGITDTQYF
TGCGCCAGCAGCCAAGGGGTAGCGGGGGGTATAACAGATACGCAGTATTTT
>TRBV12-3/TRBV12-4|few|TRBJ1-2|NA
CASSLEQTRVTYGYTF
TGTGCCAGCAGTCTGGAACAAACCAGGGTCACCTATGGCTACACCTTC
>TRBV6-2/TRBV6-3|NA|TRBJ1-1|TRBD1
CASSYARDRATNTEAFF
TGTGCCAGCAGTTACGCCCGGGACAGGGCGACAAACACTGAAGCTTTCTTT
>TRBV4-2|NA|TRBJ2-5|TRBD2
CASSQVGGGIEETQYF
TGTGCCAGCAGCCAAGTGGGGGGGGGTATTGAAGAGACCCAGTACTTC
>TRBV29-1|NA|TRBJ2-3|TRBD2
CSTDGGAIDTQYF
TGCAGCACGGACGGGGGGGCAATAGATACGCAGTATTTT
>TRBV19|NA|TRBJ2-1|TRBD2
CASSIISGGSYNEQFF
TGTGCCAGTAGTATAATCAGCGGGGGAAGCTACAATGAGCAGTTCTTC
>TRBV13|many|TRBJ1-1|NA
CASSLWGSGEAEAFF
TGTGCCAGCAGCTTATGGGGGTCGGGTGAGGCTGAAGCTTTCTTT
>TRBV6-5|many|TRBJ1-2|NA
CASLGHLDGYTF
TGTGCCAGCTTGGGACACCTTGATGGCTACACCTTC
>TRBV10-3|NA|TRBJ2-3|TRBD1
CATHQGATDTQYF
TGTGCCACACATCAGGGGGCGACAGATACGCAGTATTTT
>TRBV5-4|few|TRBJ2-1|NA
CASSQGTRVRNEQFF
TGTGCCAGCAGCCAGGGTACCAGGGTGCGGAATGAGCAGTTCTTC
>TRBV4-2|NA|TRBJ2-2|TRBD2
CASSLKTSGGAGTGELFF
TGTGCCAGCAGCCTTAAGACTAGCGGGGGGGCCGGAACCGGGGAGCTGTTTTTT
>TRBV7-3|few|TRBJ2-1|TRBD2
CASSSGLAGINEQFF
TGTGCCAGCAGCTCGGGACTAGCGGGTATCAATGAGCAGTTCTTC
>TRBV19|few|TRBJ2-2|TRBD1
CASSPAGTGTGELFF
TGTGCCAGTAGCCCAGCGGGGACAGGGACCGGGGAGCTGTTTTTT
>TRBV19|NA|TRBJ2-1|NA
CASSTKRGIVVEQFF
TGTGCCAGTAGTACAAAGCGCGGGATAGTGGTTGAGCAGTTCTTC
>TRBV3-1|few|TRBJ2-4|NA
CASSQARDIQYF
TGTGCCAGCAGCCAAGCGCGGGACATTCAGTACTTC
>TRBV6-5|few|TRBJ2-7|NA
CASSYIAGTGFGEQYF
TGTGCCAGCAGTTACATAGCGGGGACAGGGTTCGGCGAGCAGTACTTC
>TRBV29-1|many|TRBJ2-1|NA
CSSVGAYNEQFF
TGCAGCAGTGTGGGAGCCTACAATGAGCAGTTCTTC
>TRBV12-3/TRBV12-4|NA|TRBJ2-7|TRBD1
CASSTTGPPYEQYF
TGTGCCAGCAGTACGACAGGGCCCCCCTACGAGCAGTACTTC
>TRBV7-2|NA|TRBJ2-5|NA
CASSLALRGWETQYF
TGTGCCAGCAGCTTAGCGCTACGGGGATGGGAGACCCAGTACTTC
>TRBV28|many|TRBJ1-6|NA
CASSFSPQNSPLHF
TGTGCCAGCAGTTTCTCCCCTCAGAATTCACCCCTCCACTTT
>TRBV20-1|few|TRBJ2-5|TRBD2
CSAKALAGIQETQYF
TGCAGTGCAAAGGCCCTAGCGGGGATACAAGAGACCCAGTACTTC